This T cell receptor beta chain is from a study of blood T cell repertoires in COVID-19 (TCRdb year 2020). In the study overall: Collaborator samples came from the United States, Italy and Spain and covered acute and convalescent phases of COVID-19. The prospective study material was composed of cDNA or gDNA derived from T cells, B-cell-depleted T cells, or PBMCs. Deeply sampled blood TCRbeta repertoires from subjects exposed to, actively infected with, or recovered from COVID-19 were included in the dataset. The sample metadata nearly always contained a de-identified subject ID, COVID-19 status, age in years and sex. A freely available public database, intended as a resource for researchers studying the immune response to SARS-CoV-2, is where the repertoires were released. Samples came from the ongoing ImmuneRACE study (first 160 participants) plus 1,254 subjects from 6 global collaborators. HLA class I and class II types, where available, came from metadata supplied by the sample provider rather than from assay-based typing. Findings and caveats that apply to the study as a whole: The quantity of clinical and demographic metadata differed by source and by participant and was supplied without curation.

Collaborating institutions collected whole blood in K2EDTA tubes following their own protocols. For TCRbeta analysis, collaborators shipped samples in one of three forms: frozen whole blood, isolated PBMCs, or DNA extracted from either of those sample types. V gives up 3 bases and J gives up 6 bases, and the segment between their germline ends measures 9 bases. Looking up the germline V gene (reference sequence) yields CDR1 LGHDT and CDR2 YNNKEL. Including the terminal cysteine and phenylalanine, the CDR3 comprises 14 residues. Only the CDR3 DNA is retained, 42 bases long and in frame from the first base. TCRbeta CDR3 regions were amplified from genomic DNA by means of the immunoSEQ Assay, a bias-controlled multiplex PCR. The original methods were these. The number of nucleated cells in each sample was estimated from the amplification of reference gene primers within the assay. To quantify the absolute abundance of each unique TCRbeta CDR3 rearrangement, sequence reads were collapsed and filtered. Productive Simpson clonality was computed per sample as the square root of Simpson's diversity index over productive rearrangements. TCRdb re-hosts the immuneACCESS table, in-frame sequences only. Its copies lack some clones; in the studies checked, an unresolved V gene accounts for under half of them, and the cause for the rest is not known. The D gene and trimming were derived from the DNA, and the V and J assignments and clone size from that table. Present in this sample are about 240,000 clones, roughly 83% of which were seen just once. Roughly 10% of the sample goes to the ten largest clones.

As concerns this clone: The target of this receptor is not known. Base qualities are not at hand, and no much larger clone is one base apart.

The clonotype was recovered from a woman aged 80 or over with acute or convalescent COVID-19. The source material was peripheral blood. The V gene is TRBV3-1 (or the pseudogene TRBV3-2) and the J gene is TRBJ1-6; a confident D gene designation cannot be given. The nucleotide sequence reads TGTGCCAGCAGCCAGGGGAGAGGTAATTCACCCCTCCACTTT. Its protein reads: CASSQGRGNSPLHF.